This T cell receptor (beta chain) was recorded in a study of read filtering for tumor transcriptome and immune sequencing. Study as a whole: The cohort had some 16 men and over eleven women aged roughly 40 to 90, mean about 66 years. RNA-seq yielded only roughly 80 to 1,300 TCR reads, IR-seq about 4 to 10.27 million. General observations from the study: Approximately 80% of IR-seq clonotypes had one read, totaling approximately 4% of reads; RNA-seq: 74.6% and 44.6%.

CDR1 is MDHEN, CDR2 SYDVKM, per germline. V shed 9 bases and J 5 bases; nucleotides not matched to a gene: 8. The CDR3 has 15 amino acids. This clonotype came up many times. Its cognate antigen is unknown. Molecular barcoded adaptors covering alpha/delta and beta/gamma chains were used on about 390 ng RNA. TCRdb itself ran the reads through MiXCR, one entry per CDR3 protein. The sample carries about 50,000 distinct CDR3 sequences, roughly 19% recorded once. The sequence was collected from a donor aged 40 or older with multiple myeloma. Input material: a population of CD138-negative cells sorted from bone marrow. The V call is TRBV28, the J call TRBJ2-2; 11 nucleotides line up with TRBD2. CDR3 region: CASSLAGEGTGELFF. In nucleotides, the CDR3 is TGTGCCAGTTCACTAGCGGGGGAGGGAACCGGGGAGCTGTTTTTT.